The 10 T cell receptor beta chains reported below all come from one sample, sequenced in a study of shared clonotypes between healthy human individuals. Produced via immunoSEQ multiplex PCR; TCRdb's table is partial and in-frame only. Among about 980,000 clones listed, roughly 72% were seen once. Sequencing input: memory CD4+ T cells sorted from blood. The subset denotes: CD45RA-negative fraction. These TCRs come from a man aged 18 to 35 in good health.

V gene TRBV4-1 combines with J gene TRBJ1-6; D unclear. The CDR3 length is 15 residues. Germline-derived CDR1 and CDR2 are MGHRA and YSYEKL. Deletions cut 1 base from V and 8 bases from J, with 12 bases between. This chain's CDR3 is CASSQAADLHSPLHF. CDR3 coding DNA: TGCGCCAGCAGCCAAGCTGCCGACCTGCATTCACCCCTCCACTTT.

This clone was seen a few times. The CDR3 DNA is TGTGCCAGCAGCAACCTTCGGACAGGGGCCTACGAGCAGTACTTC. Its translation: CASSNLRTGAYEQYF. V gene TRBV28 combines with J gene TRBJ2-7; 9 nucleotides match TRBD1. The CDR3 consists of 15 residues. Germline CDR1 reads MDHEN; CDR2 reads SYDVKM. V gave up 6 bases and J gave up 2 bases; unmatched junction bases: 8.

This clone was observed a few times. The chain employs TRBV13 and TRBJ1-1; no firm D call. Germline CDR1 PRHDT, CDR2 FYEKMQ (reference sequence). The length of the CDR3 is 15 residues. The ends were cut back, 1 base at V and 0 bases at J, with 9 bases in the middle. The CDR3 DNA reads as TGTGCCAGCAGCTTAGTGGTGGCGGTGAACACTGAAGCTTTCTTT. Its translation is CASSLVVAVNTEAFF.

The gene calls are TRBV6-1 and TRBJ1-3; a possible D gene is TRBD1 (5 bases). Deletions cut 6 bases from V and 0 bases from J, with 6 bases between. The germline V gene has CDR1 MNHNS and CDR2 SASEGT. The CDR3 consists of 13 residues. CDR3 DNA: TGTGCCAGCAGGCAGGGCTCTGGAAACACCATATATTTT. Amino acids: CASRQGSGNTIYF.

CDR3 amino acids: CASSRSRGLDYGYTF. The CDR3 DNA reads TGTGCCAGCAGCCGAAGTCGAGGCCTCGACTATGGCTACACCTTC. The chain combines TRBV6-1 with TRBJ1-2; D unresolved. CDR1 and CDR2 from the germline V gene are MNHNS and SASEGT. V was shortened by 6 bases and J by 3 bases, with 17 bases between the two germline ends. The CDR3 is 15 residues long.

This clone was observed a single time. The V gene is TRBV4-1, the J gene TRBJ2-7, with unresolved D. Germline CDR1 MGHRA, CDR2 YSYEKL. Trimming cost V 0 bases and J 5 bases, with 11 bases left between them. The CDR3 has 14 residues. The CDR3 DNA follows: TGCGCCAGCAGCCAAGAAGCGATAGCCGACGAGCAGTACTTC. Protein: CASSQEAIADEQYF.

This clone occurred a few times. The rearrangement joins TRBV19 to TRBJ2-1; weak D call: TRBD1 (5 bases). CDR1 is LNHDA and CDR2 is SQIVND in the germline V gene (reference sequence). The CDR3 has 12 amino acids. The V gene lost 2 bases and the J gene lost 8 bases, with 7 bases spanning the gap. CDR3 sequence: CASSIQGYEQFF. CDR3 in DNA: TGTGCCAGTAGTATACAGGGATATGAGCAGTTCTTC.

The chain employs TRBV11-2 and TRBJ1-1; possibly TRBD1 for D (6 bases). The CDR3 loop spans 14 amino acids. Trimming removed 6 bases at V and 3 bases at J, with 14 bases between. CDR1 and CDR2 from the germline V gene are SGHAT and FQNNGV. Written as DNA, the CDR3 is TGTGCCAGCAGACCTATGACAGGAGACACTGAAGCTTTCTTT. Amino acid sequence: CASRPMTGDTEAFF.

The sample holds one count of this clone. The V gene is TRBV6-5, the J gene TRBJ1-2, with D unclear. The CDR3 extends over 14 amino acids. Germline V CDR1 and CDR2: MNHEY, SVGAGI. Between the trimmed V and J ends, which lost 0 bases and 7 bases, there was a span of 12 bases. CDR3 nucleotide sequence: TGTGCCAGCAGTTACTCGATTGGGAACGGTGGCTACACCTTC. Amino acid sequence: CASSYSIGNGGYTF.

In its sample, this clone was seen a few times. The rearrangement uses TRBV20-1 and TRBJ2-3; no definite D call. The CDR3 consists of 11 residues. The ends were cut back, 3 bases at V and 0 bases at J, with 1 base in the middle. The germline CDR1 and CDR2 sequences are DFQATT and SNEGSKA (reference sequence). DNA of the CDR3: TGCAGTGCTAGCAGCACAGATACGCAGTATTTT. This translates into CSASSTDTQYF.